The entry below gives a single TCR beta chain sequence along with its context. TCRdb's table, derived via immunoSEQ multiplex PCR, lists solely in-frame clones and lacks some. Found here are 60,000 to 95,000 clones, approximately 88% of them singletons; the top ten hold approximately 9.4%. The sample belongs to a study of control samples from healthy donors and cancer patients. The CDR3 loop spans 13 amino acids. V trimming: 0 bases; J trimming: 4 bases; junction bases outside the gene matches: 0. Per germline, CDR1 GTSNPN and CDR2 SVGIG (reference sequence). The chain is built from TRBV30 and TRBJ1-5; 7 bases fit TRBD1. This sequence originates from a woman between 45 and 65 years old with colorectal cancer. Sequencing used PBMCs. Here the CDR3 reads CAWSVGQNQPQHF. Here the CDR3 DNA reads TGTGCCTGGAGTGTGGGACAGAATCAGCCCCAGCATTTT.